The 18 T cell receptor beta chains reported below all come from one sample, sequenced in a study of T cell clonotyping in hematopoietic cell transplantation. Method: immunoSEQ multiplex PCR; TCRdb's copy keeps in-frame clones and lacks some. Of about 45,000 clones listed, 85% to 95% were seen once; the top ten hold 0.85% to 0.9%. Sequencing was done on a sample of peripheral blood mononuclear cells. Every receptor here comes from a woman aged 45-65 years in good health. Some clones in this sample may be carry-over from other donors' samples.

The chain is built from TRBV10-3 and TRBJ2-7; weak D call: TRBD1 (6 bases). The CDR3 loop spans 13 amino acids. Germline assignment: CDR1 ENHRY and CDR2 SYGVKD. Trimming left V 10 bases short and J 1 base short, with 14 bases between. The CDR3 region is CASHPDRSYEQYF. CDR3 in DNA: TGTGCCAGCCACCCCGACAGGTCCTACGAGCAGTACTTC.

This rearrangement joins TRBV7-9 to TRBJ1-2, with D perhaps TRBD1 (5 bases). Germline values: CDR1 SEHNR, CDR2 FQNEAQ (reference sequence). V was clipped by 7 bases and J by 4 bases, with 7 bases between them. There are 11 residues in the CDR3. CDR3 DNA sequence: TGTGCCAGCACGGGGGGCTATGGCTACACCTTC. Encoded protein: CASTGGYGYTF.

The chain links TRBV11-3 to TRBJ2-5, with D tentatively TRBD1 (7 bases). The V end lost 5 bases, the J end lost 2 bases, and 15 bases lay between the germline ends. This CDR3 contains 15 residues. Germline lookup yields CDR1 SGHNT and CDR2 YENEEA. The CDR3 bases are TGTGCCAGCAGCCGAAGGAGGGGGCGGCAAGAGACCCAGTACTTC. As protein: CASSRRRGRQETQYF. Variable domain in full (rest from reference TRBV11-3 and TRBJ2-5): EAGVVQSPRYKIIEKKQPVAFWCNPISGHNTLYWYLQNLGQGPELLIRYENEEAVDDSQLPKDRFSAERLKGVDSTLKIQPAELGDSAVYLCASSRRRGRQETQYFGPGTRLLVL.

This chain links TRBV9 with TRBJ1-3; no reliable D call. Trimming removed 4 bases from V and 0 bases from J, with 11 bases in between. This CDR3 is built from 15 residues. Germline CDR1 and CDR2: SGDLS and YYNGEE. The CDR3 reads CASSFGGLSGNTIYF. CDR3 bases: TGTGCCAGCAGCTTTGGCGGCCTCTCTGGAAACACCATATATTTT.

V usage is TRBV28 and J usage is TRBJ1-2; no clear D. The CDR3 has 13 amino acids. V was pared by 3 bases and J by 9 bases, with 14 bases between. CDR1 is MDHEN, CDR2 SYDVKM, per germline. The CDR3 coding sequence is TGTGCCAGCAGTTTCGGGAAGGGTCGGAGCTACACCTTC. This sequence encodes CASSFGKGRSYTF.

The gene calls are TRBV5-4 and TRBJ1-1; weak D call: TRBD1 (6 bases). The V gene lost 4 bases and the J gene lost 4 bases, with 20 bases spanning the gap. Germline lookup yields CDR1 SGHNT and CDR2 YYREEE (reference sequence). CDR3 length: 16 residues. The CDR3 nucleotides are TGTGCCAGCAGCATACCAAACCTGGGGGCGAGCACTGAAGCTTTCTTT. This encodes CASSIPNLGASTEAFF.

CDR3 region: CASSPSEGGTQYF. CDR3 in DNA: TGTGCCAGCAGCCCCTCGGAGGGGGGAACGCAGTATTTT. The rearrangement uses TRBV6-5 and TRBJ2-3; perhaps D is TRBD1 or TRBD2 (6 bases each). The CDR3 covers 13 residues. V was cut by 6 bases and J by 9 bases, with 16 bases left in between. Per the germline V gene, CDR1 is MNHEY and CDR2 is SVGAGI.

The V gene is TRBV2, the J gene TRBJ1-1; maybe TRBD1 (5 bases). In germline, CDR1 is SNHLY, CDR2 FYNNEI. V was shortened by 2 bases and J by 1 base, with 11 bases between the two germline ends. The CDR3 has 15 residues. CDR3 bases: TGTGCCAGCAGTGAAAGCGAGACAGCGAACACTGAAGCTTTCTTT. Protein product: CASSESETANTEAFF.

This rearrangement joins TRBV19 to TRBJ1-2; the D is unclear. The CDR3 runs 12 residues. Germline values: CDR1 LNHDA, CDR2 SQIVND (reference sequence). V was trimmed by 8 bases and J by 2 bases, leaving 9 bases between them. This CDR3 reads CASRDWNYGYTF. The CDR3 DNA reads TGTGCCAGTCGTGACTGGAACTATGGCTACACCTTC.

The CDR3 DNA is TGTGCCAGCAGCTTGGAGCCAGACACTGAAGCTTTCTTT. This translates into CASSLEPDTEAFF. This chain uses TRBV5-4 with TRBJ1-1; D gene uncertain. With 0 bases removed from V and 3 bases from J, the gap between germline ends came to 6 bases. CDR3 length: 13 residues. Germline assignment: CDR1 SGHNT and CDR2 YYREEE (reference sequence).

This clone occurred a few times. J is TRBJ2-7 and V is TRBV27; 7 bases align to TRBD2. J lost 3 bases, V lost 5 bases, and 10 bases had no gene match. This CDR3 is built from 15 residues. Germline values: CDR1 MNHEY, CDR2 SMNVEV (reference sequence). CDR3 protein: CASSGGGKRSYEQYF. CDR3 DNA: TGTGCCAGCAGTGGCGGGGGTAAAAGGAGCTACGAGCAGTACTTC.

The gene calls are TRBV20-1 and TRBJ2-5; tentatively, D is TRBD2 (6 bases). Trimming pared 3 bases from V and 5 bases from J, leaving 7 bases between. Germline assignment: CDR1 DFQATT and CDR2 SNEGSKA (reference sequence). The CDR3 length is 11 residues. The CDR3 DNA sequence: TGCAGTGCTAGTGGGGGGGAGACCCAGTACTTC. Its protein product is CSASGGETQYF.

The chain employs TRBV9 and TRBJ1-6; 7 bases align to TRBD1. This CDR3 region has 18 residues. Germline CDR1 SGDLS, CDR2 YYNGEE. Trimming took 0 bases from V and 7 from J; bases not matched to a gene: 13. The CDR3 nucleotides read TGTGCCAGCAGCGTAGATCTAGGGGGAACAGGGGTAAATTCACCCCTCCACTTT. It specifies CASSVDLGGTGVNSPLHF.

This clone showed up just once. CDR3 residues: CATSSGDGDYEQYF. CDR3 coding DNA: TGTGCCACCTCCTCAGGGGACGGAGACTACGAGCAGTACTTC. The chain joins TRBV10-3 to TRBJ2-7, with a possible D match to TRBD1 (6 bases). This CDR3 has 14 amino acids. V lost 10 bases and J 3 bases, leaving 19 bases between the germline ends. In germline, CDR1 is ENHRY, CDR2 SYGVKD.

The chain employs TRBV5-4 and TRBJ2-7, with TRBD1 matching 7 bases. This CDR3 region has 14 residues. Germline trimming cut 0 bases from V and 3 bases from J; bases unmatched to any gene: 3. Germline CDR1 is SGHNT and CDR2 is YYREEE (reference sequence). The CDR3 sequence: CASSLETGNYEQYF. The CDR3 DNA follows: TGTGCCAGCAGCTTGGAGACAGGGAACTACGAGCAGTACTTC.

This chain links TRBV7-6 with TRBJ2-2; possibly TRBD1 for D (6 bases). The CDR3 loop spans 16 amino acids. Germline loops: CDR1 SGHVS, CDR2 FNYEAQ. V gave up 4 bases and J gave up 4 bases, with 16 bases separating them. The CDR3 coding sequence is TGTGCCAGCAGCTGGACCCCGACAGGTAGCACCGGGGAGCTGTTTTTT. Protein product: CASSWTPTGSTGELFF.

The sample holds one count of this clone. The CDR3 is CASSPRGTEAFF. CDR3 coding DNA: TGTGCCAGCAGCCCTCGGGGCACTGAAGCTTTCTTT. This chain joins TRBV4-2 and TRBJ1-1; D ambiguous. There are 12 residues in the CDR3. Germline assignment: CDR1 LGHNA and CDR2 YNFKEQ. Trimming cost V 4 bases and J 4 bases, with 7 bases left between them.

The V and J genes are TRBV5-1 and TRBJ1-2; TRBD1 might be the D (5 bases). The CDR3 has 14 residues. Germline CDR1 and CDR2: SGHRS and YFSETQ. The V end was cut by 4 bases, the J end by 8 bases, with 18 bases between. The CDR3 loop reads CASSDPEGAGGYTF. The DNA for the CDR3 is TGCGCCAGCAGCGACCCGGAAGGGGCCGGGGGCTACACCTTC.